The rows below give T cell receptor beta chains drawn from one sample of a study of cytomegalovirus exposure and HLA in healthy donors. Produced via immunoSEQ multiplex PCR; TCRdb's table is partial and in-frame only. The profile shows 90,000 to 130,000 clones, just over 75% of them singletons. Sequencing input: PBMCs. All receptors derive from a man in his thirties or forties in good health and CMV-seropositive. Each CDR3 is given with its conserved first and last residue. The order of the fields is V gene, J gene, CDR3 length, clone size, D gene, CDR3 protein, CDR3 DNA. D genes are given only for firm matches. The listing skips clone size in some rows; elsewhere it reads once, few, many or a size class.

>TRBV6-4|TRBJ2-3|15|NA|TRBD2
CASSPASGGAYTQYF
TGTGCCAGCAGCCCCGCTAGCGGGGGGGCGTATACGCAGTATTTT
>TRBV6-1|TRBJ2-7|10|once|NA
CASSGARQYF
TGTGCCAGCAGTGGGGCACGGCAGTACTTC
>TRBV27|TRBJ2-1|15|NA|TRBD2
CASSLRVAGWNEQFF
TGTGCCAGCAGTTTAAGGGTAGCGGGGTGGAATGAGCAGTTCTTC
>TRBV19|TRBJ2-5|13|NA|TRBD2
CASKRGAGETQYF
TGTGCCAGCAAGCGGGGGGCTGGGGAGACCCAGTACTTC
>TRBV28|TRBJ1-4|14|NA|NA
CATNRALTNEKLFF
TGTGCCACTAACAGGGCCCTAACTAATGAAAAACTGTTTTTT
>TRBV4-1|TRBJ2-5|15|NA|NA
CASSQEDRTQETQYF
TGCGCCAGCAGCCAAGAAGACAGAACCCAAGAGACCCAGTACTTC
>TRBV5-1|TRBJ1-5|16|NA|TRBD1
CASSLEGQDGGQPQHF
TGCGCCAGCAGCTTGGAGGGACAGGACGGTGGTCAGCCCCAGCATTTT
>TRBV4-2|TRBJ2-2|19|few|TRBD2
CASSPGWTSGGANTGELFF
TGTGCCAGCAGCCCGGGGTGGACTAGCGGGGGGGCCAACACCGGGGAGCTGTTTTTT
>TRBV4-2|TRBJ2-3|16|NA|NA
CASSQGDRGATDTQYF
TGTGCCAGCAGCCAAGGTGATCGGGGGGCCACAGATACGCAGTATTTT
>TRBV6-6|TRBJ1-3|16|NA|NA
CASTYLGVFSGNTIYF
TGTGCCAGCACCTACCTCGGAGTATTCTCTGGAAACACCATATATTTT
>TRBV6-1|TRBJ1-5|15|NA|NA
CASSDAGVGARPQHF
TGTGCCAGCAGTGACGCGGGGGTGGGGGCGAGGCCCCAGCATTTT
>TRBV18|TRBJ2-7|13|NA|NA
CASSPSGFYEQYF
TGTGCCAGCTCACCTTCAGGGTTCTACGAGCAGTACTTC
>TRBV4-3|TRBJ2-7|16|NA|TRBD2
CASSQVGTSGEGEQYF
TGCGCCAGCAGCCAAGTGGGGACTAGCGGGGAAGGGGAGCAGTACTTC
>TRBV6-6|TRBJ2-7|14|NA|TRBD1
CASRGQGISYEQYF
TGTGCCAGCAGGGGACAGGGAATCTCCTACGAGCAGTACTTC